The clone carrying this TCR beta chain was recorded at least ten times. Its antigen is as yet unknown. This may arise from a read error, as a much more abundant clone is one base away. This sample is part of a study of post-analysis software for immune sequencing data. Study context: Included courses were relapsing-remitting and secondary progressive multiple sclerosis; progressive-relapsing multiple sclerosis was also included.

Study-wide results and caveats: Roughly five TRBV segments were significantly more frequent in patients than in controls. TRBV5-6, TRBV5-1 and TRBV20-1 were among these segments.

The germline V gene encodes CDR1 LGHNT and CDR2 FRNRAP. The CDR3 covers 17 residues. J was trimmed by 11 bases and V by 1 base; bases with no gene match: 16. Sequencing libraries made from TCR beta cDNA carried unique molecular identifiers. T cells numbering about 0.85 to 10 million yielded 500,000 or so cDNA molecules. Each CDR3 protein is one row after TCRdb ran MiXCR on the PCR reads. This table has about 260,000 distinct CDR3 sequences, 35% to 45% appearing once. Sequencing was performed on blood. This TCR derives from a girl aged 5-17 years with multiple sclerosis. The gene calls are TRBV12-5 and TRBJ2-5, with 10 bases that match TRBD1. The CDR3 nucleotides read TGTGCTAGTGGTTTGGACAGTTGGGACAGGGGTTTCGATGAGCAGTACTTC. Translated, it gives CASGLDSWDRGFDEQYF.